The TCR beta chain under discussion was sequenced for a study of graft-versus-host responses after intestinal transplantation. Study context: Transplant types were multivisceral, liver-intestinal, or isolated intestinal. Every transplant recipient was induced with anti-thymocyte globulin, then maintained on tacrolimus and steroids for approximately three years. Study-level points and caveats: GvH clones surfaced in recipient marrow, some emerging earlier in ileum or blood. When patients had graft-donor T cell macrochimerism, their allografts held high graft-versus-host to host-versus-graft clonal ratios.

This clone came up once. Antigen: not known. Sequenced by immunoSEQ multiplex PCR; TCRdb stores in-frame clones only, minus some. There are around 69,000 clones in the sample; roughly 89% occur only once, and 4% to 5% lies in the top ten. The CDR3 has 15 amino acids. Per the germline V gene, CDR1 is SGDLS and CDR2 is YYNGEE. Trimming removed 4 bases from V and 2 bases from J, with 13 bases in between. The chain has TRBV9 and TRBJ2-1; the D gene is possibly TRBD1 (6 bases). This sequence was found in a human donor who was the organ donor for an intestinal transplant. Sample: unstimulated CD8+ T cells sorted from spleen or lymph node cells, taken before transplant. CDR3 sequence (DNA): TGTGCCAGCAGCACAGCCGGGACACCCTACAATGAGCAGTTCTTC. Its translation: CASSTAGTPYNEQFF.